These 7 T cell receptor beta chains were all obtained from the same sample, sequenced in a study of tumor-infiltrating lymphocytes in primary liver carcinoma. A constant-region primer primed TCR beta cDNA synthesis from roughly 510 ng of total RNA. Three nested multiplex PCR rounds, a slightly modified ARM-PCR method, built the TCR beta libraries. PCR rounds one and two used TRBV1-TRBV30 forward primers with a C-beta reverse primer for around 11 cycles each. TCRdb analysed the multiplex PCR reads with MiXCR anew, one entry per CDR3 protein. The table includes 310,000 or so distinct CDR3 sequences, around 50% detected once. Unsorted whole blood supplied the blood RNA, and germline DNA was isolated too. The sample comprised peripheral blood. The source is a woman aged 25 to 39 with primary liver carcinoma and hepatitis B virus infection.

The genes are TRBV28 and TRBJ1-1; D is undetermined. The germline V and J ends were trimmed by 7 bases and 1 base, with 10 bases remaining between them. The CDR3 has 13 residues. Germline V lookup: CDR1 MDHEN, CDR2 SYDVKM. The CDR3 is CASIRGENTEAFF. The CDR3 nucleotides read TGTGCCAGCATCCGTGGGGAGAACACTGAAGCTTTCTTT.

This clonotype occurred many times. The CDR3 sequence: CASSKDRGQDQPQHF. DNA for the CDR3: TGTGCCAGCAGTAAGGACAGGGGGCAGGATCAGCCCCAGCATTTT. This chain connects TRBV6-1 to TRBJ1-5, with 11 bases identical to TRBD1. Germline values: CDR1 MNHNS, CDR2 SASEGT. The CDR3 extends over 15 amino acids. Trimming took 5 bases from V and 5 from J; bases not matched to a gene: 5.

There are a few counts of this clonotype. Just one base apart from a much larger clone, this may be a read error. The genes are TRBV12-5 and TRBJ2-1; D is undetermined. Germline V gene lookup returns CDR1 LGHNT and CDR2 FRNRAP. The CDR3 has 15 residues. V was clipped by 2 bases and J by 10 bases, with 18 bases between them. CDR3 nucleotide sequence: TGTGCTAGTGGTTTGACAGAAGGAGCGAGAACGGAGCAGTTCTTC. This gives the protein CASGLTEGARTEQFF.

CDR3 sequence (DNA): TGTGCCAGCAGGAGCCCAGGGACGGCTACCTACAATGAGCAGTTCTTC. Amino acids: CASRSPGTATYNEQFF. J is TRBJ2-1 and V is TRBV12-3 or TRBV12-4; D possibly uses TRBD1 or TRBD2 (5 bases each). The CDR3 consists of 16 residues. V was pared by 6 bases and J by 2 bases, with 17 bases between.

Note on this clonotype: In this CDR3 the conserved last residue, phenylalanine or tryptophan, is missing, so a read error is likely. This CDR3 is CASSERTGAIVYGYTL. The CDR3, as DNA: TGTGCCAGCAGCGAAAGGACAGGGGCGATTGTTTATGGCTACACCTTA. This rearrangement joins TRBV6-1 to TRBJ1-2; the match to TRBD1 covers 9 bases. Germline CDR1 and CDR2: MNHNS and SASEGT. V dropped 6 bases and J dropped 5; count of bases not matched to a gene: 13. The CDR3 is 16 residues long.

Regarding this clonotype: With a much larger clone just one base away, this may be a read error. The chain uses TRBV10-3 and TRBJ2-1; D is unclear. CDR3 length: 12 residues. V was pared by 4 bases and J by 9 bases, with 10 bases between. Looked up from germline, CDR1 is ENHRY and CDR2 is SYGVKD. The CDR3 reads CAISGEVGEQFF. CDR3 sequence (DNA): TGTGCCATCAGTGGAGAGGTCGGTGAGCAGTTCTTC.

The CDR3 spells CASSYSWDSYGYTF. Here the CDR3 DNA reads TGTGCCAGCAGTTACTCGTGGGACAGCTATGGCTACACCTTC. The rearrangement joins TRBV6-5 to TRBJ1-2; 7 positions match TRBD1. The J segment lost 4 bases and the V segment lost 0 bases, leaving 2 bases of the junction unmatched. The CDR3 is made up of 14 amino acids. The V gene's germline CDR1 is MNHEY and CDR2 SVGAGI.